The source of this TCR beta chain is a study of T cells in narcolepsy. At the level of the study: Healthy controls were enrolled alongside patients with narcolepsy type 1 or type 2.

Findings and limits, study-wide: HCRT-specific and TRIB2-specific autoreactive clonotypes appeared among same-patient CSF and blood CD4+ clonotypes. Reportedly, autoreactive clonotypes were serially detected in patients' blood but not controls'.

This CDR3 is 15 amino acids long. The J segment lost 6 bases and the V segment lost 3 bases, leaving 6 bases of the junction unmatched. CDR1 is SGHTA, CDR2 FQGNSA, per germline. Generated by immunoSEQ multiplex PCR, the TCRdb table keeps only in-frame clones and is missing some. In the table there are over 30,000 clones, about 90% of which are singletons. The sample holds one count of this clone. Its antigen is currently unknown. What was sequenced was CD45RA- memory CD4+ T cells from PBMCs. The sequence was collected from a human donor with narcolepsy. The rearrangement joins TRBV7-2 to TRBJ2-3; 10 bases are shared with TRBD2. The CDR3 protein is CASSFLAGDVDTQYF. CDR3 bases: TGTGCCAGCAGCTTTCTAGCGGGAGACGTTGATACGCAGTATTTT.